This entry describes one T cell receptor (beta chain). These data are taken from a study of glioma-infiltrating T cells after dendritic cell vaccination. Germline lookup yields CDR1 SGHRS and CDR2 YFSETQ. V dropped 4 bases and J dropped 4; count of bases not matched to a gene: 9. The CDR3 sequence is 16 residues long. The assay was immunoSEQ multiplex PCR, and TCRdb's table has in-frame clones only and misses some. The data show over 80,000 clones, over 85% seen once. The gene calls are TRBV5-1 and TRBJ1-1, with 11 bases fitting TRBD1. This clonotype was obtained from a human donor with glioblastoma. The sequencing here drew on blood, taken before dendritic cell vaccination. In DNA, the CDR3 is TGCGCCAGCAGCCGGGGACAGGGGGGTTCGGGCACTGAAGCTTTCTTT. Amino acid sequence: CASSRGQGGSGTEAFF.